This TCR beta chain derives from a study of T cells in narcolepsy. Study-level results: Healthy controls reportedly lacked the autoreactive clonotypes serially found in patients' blood.

Assay: immunoSEQ multiplex PCR; the TCRdb copy retains only in-frame clones and omits some. The sample has about 10,000 clones; 70% are singletons. The CDR3 has 16 amino acids. V lost 2 bases to trimming and J lost 0 bases, with 11 bases between them. Germline CDR1 MGHRA, CDR2 YSYEKL. In regard to this clone: Its antigen is not identified.

The TCR comes from a human donor with narcolepsy. Material for sequencing was CD45RA- memory CD8+ T cells from PBMCs. V usage is TRBV4-1 and J usage is TRBJ2-1, with D perhaps TRBD1 (6 bases). CDR3 amino acids: CASSQLRQASYNEQFF. The CDR3 DNA is TGCGCCAGCAGCCAACTTCGACAGGCCTCCTACAATGAGCAGTTCTTC.